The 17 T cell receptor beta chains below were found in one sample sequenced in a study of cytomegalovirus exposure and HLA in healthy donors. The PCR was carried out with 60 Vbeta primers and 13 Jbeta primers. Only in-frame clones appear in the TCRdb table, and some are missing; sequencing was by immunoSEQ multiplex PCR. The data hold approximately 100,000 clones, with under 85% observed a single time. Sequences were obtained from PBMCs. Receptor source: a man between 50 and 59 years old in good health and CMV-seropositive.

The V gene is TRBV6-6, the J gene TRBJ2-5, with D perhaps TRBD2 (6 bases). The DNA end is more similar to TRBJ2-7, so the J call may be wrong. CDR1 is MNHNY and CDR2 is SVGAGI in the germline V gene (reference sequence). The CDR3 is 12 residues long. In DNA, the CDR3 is TGTGCCAGCCGGGGGAGCTCCTACGAGCAGTACTTC. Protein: CASRGSSYEQYF.

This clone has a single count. CDR3 in DNA: TGTGCCAGTAGTATGCTGACTAGCGGGAGCTACGAGCAGTACTTC. Its translation is CASSMLTSGSYEQYF. The chain links TRBV19 to TRBJ2-7; 12 positions match TRBD2. V was clipped by 3 bases and J by 3 bases; unmatched bases: 3. Germline loops: CDR1 LNHDA, CDR2 SQIVND (reference sequence). CDR3 length equals 15 residues.

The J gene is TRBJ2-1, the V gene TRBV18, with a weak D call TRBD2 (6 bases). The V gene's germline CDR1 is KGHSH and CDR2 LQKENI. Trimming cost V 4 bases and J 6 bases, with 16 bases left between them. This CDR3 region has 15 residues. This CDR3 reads CASSRPSVVGNEQFF. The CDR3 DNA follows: TGTGCCAGCTCACGACCTAGCGTTGTGGGCAATGAGCAGTTCTTC.

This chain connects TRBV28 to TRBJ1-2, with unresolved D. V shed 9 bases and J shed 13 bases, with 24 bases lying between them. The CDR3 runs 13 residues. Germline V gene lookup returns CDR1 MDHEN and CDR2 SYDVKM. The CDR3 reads CASIRIDEGVFTF. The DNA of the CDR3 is TGTGCCAGTATCCGTATAGATGAGGGTGTTTTCACCTTC.

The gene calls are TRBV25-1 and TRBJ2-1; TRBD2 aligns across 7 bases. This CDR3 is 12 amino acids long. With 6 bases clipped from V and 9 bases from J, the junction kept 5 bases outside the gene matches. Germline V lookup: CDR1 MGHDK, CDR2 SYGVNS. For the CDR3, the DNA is TGTGCCAGCAGAAATCCGGGGGGTGAGCAGTTCTTC. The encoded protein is CASRNPGGEQFF.

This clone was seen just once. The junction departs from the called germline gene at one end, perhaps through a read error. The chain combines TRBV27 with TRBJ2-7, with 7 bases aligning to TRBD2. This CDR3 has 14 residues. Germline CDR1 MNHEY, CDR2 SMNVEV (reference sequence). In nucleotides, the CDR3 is TGTGCCAGCAGCCTAGCGGCCCGATCCTCCGAGCAGTACTTC. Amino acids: CASSLAARSSEQYF.

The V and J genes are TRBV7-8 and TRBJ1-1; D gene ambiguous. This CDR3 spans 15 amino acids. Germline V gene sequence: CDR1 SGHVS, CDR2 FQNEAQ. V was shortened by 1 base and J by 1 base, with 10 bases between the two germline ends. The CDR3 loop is CASSLGRWRNTEAFF. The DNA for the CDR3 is TGTGCCAGCAGCTTAGGGAGGTGGAGGAACACTGAAGCTTTCTTT.

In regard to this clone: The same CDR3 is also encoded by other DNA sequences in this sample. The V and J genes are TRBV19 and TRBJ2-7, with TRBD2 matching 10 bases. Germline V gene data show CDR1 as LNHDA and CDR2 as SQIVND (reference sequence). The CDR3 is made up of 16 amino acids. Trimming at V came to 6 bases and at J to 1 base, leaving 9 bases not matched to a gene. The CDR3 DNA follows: TGTGCCAGTAGCCCGTTAGCGGGAGGACCTTCCTACGAGCAGTACTTC. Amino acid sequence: CASSPLAGGPSYEQYF.

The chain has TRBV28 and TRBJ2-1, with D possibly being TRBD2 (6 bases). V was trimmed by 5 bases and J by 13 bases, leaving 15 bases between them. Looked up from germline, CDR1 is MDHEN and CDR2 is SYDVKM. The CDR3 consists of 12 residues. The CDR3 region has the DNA TGTGCCAGCAGTCCACCCGAGGGACTCCAGTTCTTC. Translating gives CASSPPEGLQFF.

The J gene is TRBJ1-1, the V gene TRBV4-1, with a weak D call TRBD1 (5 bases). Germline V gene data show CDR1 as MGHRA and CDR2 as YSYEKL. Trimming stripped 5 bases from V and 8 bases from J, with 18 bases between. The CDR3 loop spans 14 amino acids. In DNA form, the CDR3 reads TGCGCCAGCAGCTTAACTGGACAACAAACCGAAGCTTTCTTT. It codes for CASSLTGQQTEAFF.

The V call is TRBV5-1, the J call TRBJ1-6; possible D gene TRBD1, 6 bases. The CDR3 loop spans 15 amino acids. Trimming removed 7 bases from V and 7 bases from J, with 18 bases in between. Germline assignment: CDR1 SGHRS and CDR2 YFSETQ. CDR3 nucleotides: TGCGCCAGCTCTTCAATCGGACAGACAAATTCACCCCTCCACTTT. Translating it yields CASSSIGQTNSPLHF.

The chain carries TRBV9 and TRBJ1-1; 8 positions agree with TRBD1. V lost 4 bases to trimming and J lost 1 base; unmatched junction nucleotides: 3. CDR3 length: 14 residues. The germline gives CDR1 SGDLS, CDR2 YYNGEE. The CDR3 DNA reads TGTGCCAGCAGCCCAGGGACAGGGAACACTGAAGCTTTCTTT. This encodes CASSPGTGNTEAFF.

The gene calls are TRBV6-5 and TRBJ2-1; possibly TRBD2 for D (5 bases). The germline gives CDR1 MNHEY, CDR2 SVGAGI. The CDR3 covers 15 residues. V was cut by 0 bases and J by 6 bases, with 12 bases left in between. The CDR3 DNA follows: TGTGCCAGCAGTTACTCCTTTACTAGGCCCAATGAGCAGTTCTTC. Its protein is CASSYSFTRPNEQFF.

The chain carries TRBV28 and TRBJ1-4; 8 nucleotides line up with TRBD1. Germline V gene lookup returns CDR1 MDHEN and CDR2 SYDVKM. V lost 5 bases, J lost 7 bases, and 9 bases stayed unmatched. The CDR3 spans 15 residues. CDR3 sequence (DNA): TGTGCCAGCAGTACGACAGGGGCGGAGTTTGAAAAACTGTTTTTT. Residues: CASSTTGAEFEKLFF.

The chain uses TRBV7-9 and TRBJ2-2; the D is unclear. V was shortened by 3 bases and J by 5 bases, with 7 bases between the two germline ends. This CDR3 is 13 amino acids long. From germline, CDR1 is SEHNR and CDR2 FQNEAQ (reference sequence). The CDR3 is CASSLARTGELFF. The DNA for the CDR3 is TGTGCCAGCAGCTTGGCCCGAACCGGGGAGCTGTTTTTT.

The CDR3 DNA is TGTGCCAGCTCACCACTAGCCACTAGCGATACAACAAATGAGCAGTTCTTC. Translating gives CASSPLATSDTTNEQFF. J is TRBJ2-1 and V is TRBV18; 7 bases are a match to TRBD2. This CDR3 region has 17 residues. The germline CDR1 and CDR2 sequences are KGHSH and LQKENI. J gave up 7 bases and V 1 base, and 13 bases lay outside the gene matches.

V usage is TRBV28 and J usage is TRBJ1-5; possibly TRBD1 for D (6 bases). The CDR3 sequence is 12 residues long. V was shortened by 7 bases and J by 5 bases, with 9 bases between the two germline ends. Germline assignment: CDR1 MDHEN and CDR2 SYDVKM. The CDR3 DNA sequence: TGTGCCAGCACTGGGGGCGATCAGCCCCAGCATTTT. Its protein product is CASTGGDQPQHF.